These 3 T cell receptor beta chains share one sample of origin, sequenced in a study of cytomegalovirus exposure and HLA in healthy donors (dated by TCRdb to the late 2010s). Library method: the immunoSEQ multiplex PCR assay. A mixture of 60 forward primers for TCR Vbeta segments and 13 reverse primers for TCR Jbeta segments was used in the multiplex PCR. TCRdb's version of the immuneACCESS table is confined to in-frame rearrangements and falls short of the full clone set. An unresolved V gene accounts for under half of the shortfall where checked; the remainder is of unknown origin. The sample table records about 180,000 clones; 70% to 90% of these occur just once. Clones ranked in the top ten supply under 2.5% of the sample. Sequenced material: PBMCs. Receptors were obtained from a woman between 25 and 40 years old in good health and CMV-seronegative.

The gene calls are TRBV30 and TRBJ2-7; 8 bases agree with TRBD2. V shed 0 bases and J 11 bases; nucleotides not matched to a gene: 9. CDR3 length: 13 residues. From germline, CDR1 is GTSNPN and CDR2 SVGIG (reference sequence). The CDR3 DNA reads TGTGCCTGGAGTGTAAGCGGGAGCCACCGGGAGTACTTC. This sequence encodes CAWSVSGSHREYF.

The V gene is TRBV5-1, the J gene TRBJ1-4; D perhaps matches TRBD1 (5 bases). This CDR3 has 15 residues. The V and J ends lost 0 bases and 6 bases respectively, with 12 bases between them. Germline CDR1 SGHRS, CDR2 YFSETQ. CDR3 sequence reads: CASSLAGREDEKLFF. The CDR3 DNA is TGCGCCAGCAGCTTGGCCGGCAGGGAAGATGAAAAACTGTTTTTT.

The chain employs TRBV7-8 and TRBJ2-7; 10 positions match TRBD1. This CDR3 is built from 16 residues. The V segment lost 4 bases and the J segment 3 bases; nucleotides outside the gene matches: 9. Germline CDR1 SGHVS, CDR2 FQNEAQ. This CDR3 is CASSSRTGGLVYEQYF. In DNA form, the CDR3 reads TGTGCCAGCAGCTCCAGGACAGGGGGATTAGTCTACGAGCAGTACTTC.